This TCR beta chain stems from a study of breast tumors, draining lymph nodes, adjacent tissues. Study-wide results and caveats: That most tumor T cells come from lymph nodes remained unproven. Tumors had less TCR diversity than lymph nodes, more than nontumor tissue.

TCRdb reprocessed the multiplex PCR reads with MiXCR, giving one entry per CDR3 protein. This sample has roughly 70,000 distinct CDR3 sequences, with approximately 40% found just once. This clonotype showed up many times. Its antigen remains unidentified. This may stem from a read error, because a much larger clone lies one nucleotide away. Trimming took 1 base from V and 7 from J, leaving 16 bases between them. CDR3 length: 14 amino acids. Germline V gene data show CDR1 as DFQATT and CDR2 as SNEGSKA (reference sequence). This chain uses TRBV20-1 with TRBJ2-5; D is possibly TRBD2 (5 bases). The sample was breast tumor tissue. This receptor was identified in a female donor with breast cancer. Some clones in this sample may be carry-over from other donors' samples. CDR3 sequence reads: CSARAPRRAATQYF. The DNA of the CDR3 is TGCAGTGCTAGAGCCCCGCGGCGGGCCGCGACCCAGTACTTC.